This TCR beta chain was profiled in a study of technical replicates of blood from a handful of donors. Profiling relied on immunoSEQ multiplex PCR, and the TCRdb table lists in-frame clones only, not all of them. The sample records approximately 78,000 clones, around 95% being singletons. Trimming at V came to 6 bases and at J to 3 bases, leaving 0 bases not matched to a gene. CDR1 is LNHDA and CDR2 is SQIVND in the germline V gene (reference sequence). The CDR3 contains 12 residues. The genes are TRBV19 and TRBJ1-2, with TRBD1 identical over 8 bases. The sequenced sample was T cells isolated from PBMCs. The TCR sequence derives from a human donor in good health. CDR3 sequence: CASRDRDYGYTF. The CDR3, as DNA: TGTGCCAGTAGGGACAGGGACTATGGCTACACCTTC.